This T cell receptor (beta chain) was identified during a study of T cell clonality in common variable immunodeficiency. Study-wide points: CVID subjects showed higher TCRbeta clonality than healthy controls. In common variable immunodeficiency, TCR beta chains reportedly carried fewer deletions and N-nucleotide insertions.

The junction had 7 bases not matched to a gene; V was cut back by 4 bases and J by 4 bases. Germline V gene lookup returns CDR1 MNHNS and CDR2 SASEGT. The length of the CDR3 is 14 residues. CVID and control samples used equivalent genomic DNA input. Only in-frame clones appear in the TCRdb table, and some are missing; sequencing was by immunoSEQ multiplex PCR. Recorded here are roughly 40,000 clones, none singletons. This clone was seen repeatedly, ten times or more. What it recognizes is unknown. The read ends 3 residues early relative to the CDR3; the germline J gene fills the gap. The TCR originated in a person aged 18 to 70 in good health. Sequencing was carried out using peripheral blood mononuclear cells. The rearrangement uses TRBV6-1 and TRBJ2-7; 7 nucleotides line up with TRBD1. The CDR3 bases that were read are TGTGCCAGCAGTGTACGGGACAGCTATTACGAG. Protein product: CASSVRDSYYE. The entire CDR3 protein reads CASSVRDSYYEQYF.